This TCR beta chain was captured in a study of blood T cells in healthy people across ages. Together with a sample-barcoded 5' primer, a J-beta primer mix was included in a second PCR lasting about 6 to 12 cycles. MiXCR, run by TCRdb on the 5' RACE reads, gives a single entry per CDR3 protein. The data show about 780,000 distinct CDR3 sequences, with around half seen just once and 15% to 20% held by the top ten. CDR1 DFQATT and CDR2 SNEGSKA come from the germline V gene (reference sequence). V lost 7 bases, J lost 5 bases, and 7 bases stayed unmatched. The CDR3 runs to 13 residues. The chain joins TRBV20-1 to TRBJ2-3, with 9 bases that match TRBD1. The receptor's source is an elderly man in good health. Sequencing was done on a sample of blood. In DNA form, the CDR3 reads TGCAGTGGCATACAGGGGGCAAGAGATACGCAGTATTTT. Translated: CSGIQGARDTQYF.